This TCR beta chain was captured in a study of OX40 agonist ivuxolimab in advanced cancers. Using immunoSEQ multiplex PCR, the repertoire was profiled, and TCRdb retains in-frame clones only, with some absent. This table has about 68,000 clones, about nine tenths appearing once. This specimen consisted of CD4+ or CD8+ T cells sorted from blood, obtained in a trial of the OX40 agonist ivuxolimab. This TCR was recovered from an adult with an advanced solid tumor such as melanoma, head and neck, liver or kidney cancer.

The CDR3 DNA is TGTGCCAGCAGTCTTTCTGGGATGAACACTGAAGCTTTCTTT. Amino acids: CASSLSGMNTEAFF. This chain joins TRBV7-3 and TRBJ1-1, with D uncertain. V lost 6 bases to trimming and J lost 0 bases, with 11 bases between them. From germline, CDR1 is SGHTA and CDR2 FQGTGA. The CDR3 is 14 amino acids. The entire variable domain, with the rest obtained from reference TRBV7-3 and TRBJ1-1, is as follows: GAGVSQTPSNKVTEKGKYVELRCDPISGHTALYWYRQSLGQGPEFLIYFQGTGAADDSGLPNDRFFAVRPEGSVSTLKIQRTERGDSAVYLCASSLSGMNTEAFFGQGTRLTVV.